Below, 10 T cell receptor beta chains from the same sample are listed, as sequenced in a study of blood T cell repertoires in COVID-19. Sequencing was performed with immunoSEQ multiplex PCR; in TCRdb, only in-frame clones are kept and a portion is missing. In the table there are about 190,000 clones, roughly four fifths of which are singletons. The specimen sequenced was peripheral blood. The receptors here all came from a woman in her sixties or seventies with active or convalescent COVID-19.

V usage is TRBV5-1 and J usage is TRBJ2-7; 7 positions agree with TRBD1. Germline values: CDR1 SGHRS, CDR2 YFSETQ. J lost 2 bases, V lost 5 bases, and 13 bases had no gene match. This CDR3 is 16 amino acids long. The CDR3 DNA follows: TGCGCCAGCAGGGGGGATGGGACAGAAAACCCCTACGAGCAGTACTTC. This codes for CASRGDGTENPYEQYF.

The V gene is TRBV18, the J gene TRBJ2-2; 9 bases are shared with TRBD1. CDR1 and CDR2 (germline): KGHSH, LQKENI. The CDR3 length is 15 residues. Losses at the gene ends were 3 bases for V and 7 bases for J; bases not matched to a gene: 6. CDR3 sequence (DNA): TGTGCCAGCTCACCCCAGGGACAGGGAATCGGGGAGCTGTTTTTT. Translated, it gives CASSPQGQGIGELFF.

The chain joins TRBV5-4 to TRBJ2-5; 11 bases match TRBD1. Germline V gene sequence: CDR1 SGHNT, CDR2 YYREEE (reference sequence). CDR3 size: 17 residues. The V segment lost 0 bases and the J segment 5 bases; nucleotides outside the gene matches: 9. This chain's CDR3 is CASSLAPGTGGWETQYF. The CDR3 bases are TGTGCCAGCAGCTTGGCCCCCGGGACAGGGGGATGGGAGACCCAGTACTTC. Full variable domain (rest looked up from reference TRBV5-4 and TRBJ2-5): ETGVTQSPTHLIKTRGQQVTLRCSSQSGHNTVSWYQQALGQGPQFIFQYYREEENGRGNFPPRFSGLQFPNYSSELNVNALELDDSALYLCASSLAPGTGGWETQYFGPGTRLLVL.

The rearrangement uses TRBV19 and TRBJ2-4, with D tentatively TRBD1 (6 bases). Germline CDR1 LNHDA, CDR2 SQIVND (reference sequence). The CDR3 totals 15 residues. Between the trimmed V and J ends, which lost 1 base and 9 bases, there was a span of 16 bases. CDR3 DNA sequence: TGTGCCAGTAGTATAGTGGGGACATCGGCCGCCATTCAGTACTTC. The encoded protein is CASSIVGTSAAIQYF.

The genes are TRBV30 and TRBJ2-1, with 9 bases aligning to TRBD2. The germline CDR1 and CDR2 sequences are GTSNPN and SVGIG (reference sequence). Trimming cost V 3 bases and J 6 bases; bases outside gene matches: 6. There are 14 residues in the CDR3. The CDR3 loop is CAWSRSGRINEQFF. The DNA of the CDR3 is TGTGCCTGGAGCCGTAGCGGGAGAATCAATGAGCAGTTCTTC.

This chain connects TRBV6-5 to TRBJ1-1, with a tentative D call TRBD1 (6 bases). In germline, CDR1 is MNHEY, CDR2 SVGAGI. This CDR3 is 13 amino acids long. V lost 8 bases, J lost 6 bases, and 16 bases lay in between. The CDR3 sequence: CASGQLLSPEAFF. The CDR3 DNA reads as TGTGCCAGCGGACAGCTACTTTCCCCTGAAGCTTTCTTT.

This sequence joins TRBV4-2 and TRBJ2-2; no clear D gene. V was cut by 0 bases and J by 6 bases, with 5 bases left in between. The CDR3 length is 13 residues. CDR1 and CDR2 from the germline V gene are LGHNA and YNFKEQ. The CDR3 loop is CASSQERSGELFF. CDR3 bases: TGTGCCAGCAGCCAAGAGAGGTCCGGGGAGCTGTTTTTT.

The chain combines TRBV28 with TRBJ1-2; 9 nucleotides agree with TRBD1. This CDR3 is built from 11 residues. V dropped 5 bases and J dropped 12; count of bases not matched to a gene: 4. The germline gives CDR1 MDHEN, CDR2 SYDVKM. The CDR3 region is CASSGTGRHTF. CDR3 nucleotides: TGTGCCAGCAGTGGGACAGGGCGACACACCTTC.

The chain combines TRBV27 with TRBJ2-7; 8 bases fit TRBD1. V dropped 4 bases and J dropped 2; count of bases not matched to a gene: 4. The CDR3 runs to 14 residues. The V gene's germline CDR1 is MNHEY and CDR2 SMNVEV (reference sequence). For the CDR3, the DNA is TGTGCCAGCAGTTCTCCGGGACAGGCCTACGAGCAGTACTTC. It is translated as CASSSPGQAYEQYF.

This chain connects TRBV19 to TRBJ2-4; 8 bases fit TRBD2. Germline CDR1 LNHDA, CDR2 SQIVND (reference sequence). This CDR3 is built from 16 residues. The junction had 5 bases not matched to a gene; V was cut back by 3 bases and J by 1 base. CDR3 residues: CASSISAGGAKNIQYF. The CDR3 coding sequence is TGTGCCAGTAGTATTAGTGCGGGAGGCGCCAAAAACATTCAGTACTTC.